These 18 T cell receptor beta chains originate from one sample sequenced in a study of T-cell memory formation after mild COVID-19. Each CDR3 protein gets one entry after TCRdb re-called the 5' RACE reads with MiXCR. The sample has a few hundred thousand distinct CDR3 sequences; roughly 21% are singletons. Material: PBMCs or a T cell subset sorted from them (not recorded which). The origin of the receptors is an adult woman who had mild COVID-19 (a few samples of this study predate the infection). Cell type and time point are not known.

The chain links TRBV3-1 to TRBJ1-2, with D possibly matching TRBD1 (6 bases). V shed 2 bases and J shed 4 bases, with 20 bases lying between them. From germline, CDR1 is LGHDT and CDR2 YNNKEL (reference sequence). The CDR3 runs to 17 residues. This CDR3 reads CASSQLSGGGARYGYTF. The DNA for the CDR3 is TGTGCCAGCAGCCAACTCAGCGGCGGGGGGGCCCGCTATGGCTACACCTTC.

This clonotype came up a few times. J is TRBJ2-1 and V is TRBV7-2; tentative D call: TRBD2 (6 bases). CDR1 is SGHTA and CDR2 is FQGNSA in the germline V gene. This CDR3 has 16 amino acids. Trimming took off 4 bases at V and 0 bases at J, with 13 bases between the two ends. Written as DNA, the CDR3 is TGTGCCAGCAGCTACTTTCGGGGGAGCTCCTACAATGAGCAGTTCTTC. Amino acids: CASSYFRGSSYNEQFF.

This clonotype was recorded many times. The CDR3: CASSRSQPAPGELFF. The CDR3 DNA follows: TGTGCCAGCAGCAGAAGCCAGCCTGCCCCCGGGGAGCTGTTTTTT. The chain is built from TRBV4-2 and TRBJ2-2; no clear D gene. Trimming pared 5 bases from V and 6 bases from J, leaving 16 bases between. Germline V gene lookup returns CDR1 LGHNA and CDR2 YNFKEQ. There are 15 residues in the CDR3.

This chain connects TRBV5-1 to TRBJ2-5; D is unresolved. Per the germline V gene, CDR1 is SGHRS and CDR2 is YFSETQ. The V end was cut by 2 bases, the J end by 4 bases, with 12 bases between. This CDR3 region has 14 residues. The CDR3 protein is CASSFWDLGETQYF. Written as DNA, the CDR3 is TGCGCCAGCAGCTTTTGGGATCTCGGAGAGACCCAGTACTTC.

This clonotype turned up a few times. The V and J genes are TRBV5-4 and TRBJ1-1; D might be TRBD1 (6 bases). There are 14 residues in the CDR3. CDR1 is SGHNT, CDR2 YYREEE, per germline (reference sequence). Trimming removed 0 bases from V and 6 bases from J, with 12 bases in between. The CDR3 coding sequence is TGTGCCAGCAGCTTGGAGGGGGGTATCGCTGAAGCTTTCTTT. This translates into CASSLEGGIAEAFF.

The chain carries TRBV27 and TRBJ2-3; 8 bases are a match to TRBD2. V lost 2 bases, J lost 4 bases, and 5 bases stayed unmatched. Germline V gene data show CDR1 as MNHEY and CDR2 as SMNVEV (reference sequence). The CDR3 has 15 residues. CDR3 sequence: CASSLILAGADTQYF. In nucleotides, the CDR3 is TGTGCCAGCAGTTTAATCCTAGCGGGCGCAGATACGCAGTATTTT.

This clonotype was counted at least ten times. The gene calls are TRBV9 and TRBJ2-5; D is ambiguous. Germline V gives CDR1 SGDLS, CDR2 YYNGEE. V dropped 3 bases and J dropped 1 base, with 16 bases sitting between them. The CDR3 totals 16 residues. This CDR3 is CASSEKVDLLQETQYF. CDR3 DNA sequence: TGTGCCAGCAGCGAAAAGGTCGACCTACTCCAAGAGACCCAGTACTTC.

This clonotype was observed at least ten times. The V gene is TRBV12-3 or TRBV12-4, the J gene TRBJ1-1; no clear D. The CDR3 runs to 13 residues. V was clipped by 6 bases and J by 4 bases, with 12 bases between them. The CDR3 DNA is TGTGCCAGCAGCTTAACCGGTGCCACTGAAGCTTTCTTT. Its protein product is CASSLTGATEAFF.

The chain couples TRBV10-1 to TRBJ1-5; no firm D call. The CDR3 length is 12 residues. Germline V gene sequence: CDR1 WNHNN, CDR2 SYGVQD (reference sequence). CDR3 amino acids: CASNSRNQPQHF. The CDR3 bases are TGCGCTTCGAATTCGAGGAATCAGCCCCAGCATTTT.

This chain joins TRBV4-1 and TRBJ1-1; TRBD1 matches 10 bases. CDR3 length equals 13 residues. V trimming: 6 bases; J trimming: 5 bases; junction bases outside the gene matches: 3. CDR1 and CDR2 from the germline V gene are MGHRA and YSYEKL. Here the CDR3 DNA reads TGCGCCAGCAGGGACAGGGGGGCGACTGAAGCTTTCTTT. It is translated as CASRDRGATEAFF.

This clonotype has more than one count but fewer than ten. The CDR3 loop is CASRTGQGVTEAFF. Here the CDR3 DNA reads TGCGCCAGCAGAACGGGACAGGGGGTGACTGAAGCTTTCTTT. The chain carries TRBV5-1 and TRBJ1-1; 11 bases fit TRBD1. The CDR3 totals 14 residues. V was clipped by 5 bases and J by 5 bases; unmatched bases: 5. The germline V gene has CDR1 SGHRS and CDR2 YFSETQ.

This chain joins TRBV5-5 and TRBJ1-1; maybe TRBD1 (5 bases). This CDR3 is 14 amino acids long. Germline V gene data show CDR1 as SGHKS and CDR2 as YYEKEE (reference sequence). The ends were cut back, 1 base at V and 6 bases at J, with 13 bases in the middle. The CDR3 here is CASSLHGGVAEAFF. The CDR3 nucleotides are TGTGCCAGCAGCTTGCATGGGGGGGTTGCTGAAGCTTTCTTT.

CDR3 loop: CSVAAGNTGELFF. CDR3 in DNA: TGCAGCGTTGCGGCAGGGAACACCGGGGAGCTGTTTTTT. The chain employs TRBV29-1 and TRBJ2-2; D call uncertain. The germline V gene encodes CDR1 SQVTM and CDR2 ANQGSEA. V dropped 4 bases and J dropped 1 base, with 7 bases sitting between them. This CDR3 spans 13 amino acids.

This clonotype was seen a few times. V gene TRBV7-2 combines with J gene TRBJ2-1, with TRBD2 matching over 10 bases. Germline V gene sequence: CDR1 SGHTA, CDR2 FQGNSA. The trim removed 3 bases at V and 6 bases at J, leaving 14 bases unmatched. The CDR3 runs 18 residues. CDR3 sequence: CASSLRLAGAPRVNEQFF. The DNA of the CDR3 is TGTGCCAGCAGCTTGCGTCTAGCGGGAGCGCCGAGGGTCAATGAGCAGTTCTTC.

The chain uses TRBV20-1 and TRBJ1-1; D perhaps matches TRBD1 (6 bases). The CDR3 loop spans 15 amino acids. Trimming shortened V by 0 bases and J by 5 bases, and 16 bases separated the two germline ends. Germline values: CDR1 DFQATT, CDR2 SNEGSKA (reference sequence). The CDR3 spells CSARDLISRGTEAFF. The CDR3 DNA reads as TGCAGTGCTAGAGATCTGATTTCAAGGGGGACTGAAGCTTTCTTT.

This clonotype was picked up a small number of times. The rearrangement links TRBV7-7 to TRBJ2-2, with TRBD1 matching 7 bases. This CDR3 is built from 13 residues. Trimming cost V 5 bases and J 7 bases; bases outside gene matches: 4. Germline V gene sequence: CDR1 SSHAT, CDR2 FNYEAQ (reference sequence). In DNA form, the CDR3 reads TGTGCCAGCAGCCCAGACAGGGTCGGGGAGCTGTTTTTT. Translation gives CASSPDRVGELFF.

The gene calls are TRBV18 and TRBJ2-5; D gene ambiguous. The CDR3 loop spans 13 amino acids. Germline V CDR1 and CDR2: KGHSH, LQKENI. With 2 bases removed from V and 2 bases from J, the gap between germline ends came to 6 bases. In DNA form, the CDR3 reads TGTGCCAGCTCACCAAATCTTCAAGAGACCCAGTACTTC. Translation gives CASSPNLQETQYF.

The sample holds a few counts of this clonotype. This chain connects TRBV28 to TRBJ1-2; D is unclear. The length of the CDR3 is 11 residues. V was trimmed by 3 bases and J by 8 bases, leaving 7 bases between them. Germline values: CDR1 MDHEN, CDR2 SYDVKM. The CDR3 sequence: CASSLGHGYTF. The CDR3 DNA is TGTGCCAGCAGTTTGGGCCACGGCTACACCTTC.